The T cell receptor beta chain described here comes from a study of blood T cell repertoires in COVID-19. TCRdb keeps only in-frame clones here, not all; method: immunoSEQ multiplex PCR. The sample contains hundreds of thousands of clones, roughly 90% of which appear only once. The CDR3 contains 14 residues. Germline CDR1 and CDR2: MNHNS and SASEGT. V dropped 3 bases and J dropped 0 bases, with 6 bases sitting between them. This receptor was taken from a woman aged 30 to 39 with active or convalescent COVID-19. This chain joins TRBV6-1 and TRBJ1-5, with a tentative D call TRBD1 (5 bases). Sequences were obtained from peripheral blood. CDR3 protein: CASSEGHSNQPQHF. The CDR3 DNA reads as TGTGCCAGCAGTGAGGGGCATAGCAATCAGCCCCAGCATTTT.